This TCR beta chain came from a study of neurological immune-mediated disorders. Findings of the study overall: None of the CDR3 amino acid sequences in expanded clones turned up in more than one subject, which points to private repertoires in all groups.

This clonotype was found many times. What it binds is not known. Time point meaning: longitudinal time-point 1 (baseline). 2 million unsorted PBMCs were stored in RNAlater at -80 °C before RNA extraction. After removal of 5 bases from V and 13 bases from J, the junction contained 5 bases not matched to a gene. This CDR3 has 13 residues. The cDNA was produced through 5'RACE with 10-nucleotide random UMIs. The output of every sequencing run exceeded 190 million TCR-beta sequences, derived from 15-18 subjects. TCRdb called the 5' RACE reads again in MiXCR, with one record for every CDR3 protein. The table shows tens of thousands of distinct CDR3 sequences, with around 10% occurring only once.

The sequenced material came from PBMCs. V and J are TRBV12-3 or TRBV12-4 and TRBJ1-6; 10 positions match TRBD1. The TCR was taken from a male donor with HTLV-1-associated myelopathy (HAM/TSP). The CDR3 bases are TGTGCCAGCAGTATTGGACAGGGGGGCCCCCTCCACTTT. Residues: CASSIGQGGPLHF.